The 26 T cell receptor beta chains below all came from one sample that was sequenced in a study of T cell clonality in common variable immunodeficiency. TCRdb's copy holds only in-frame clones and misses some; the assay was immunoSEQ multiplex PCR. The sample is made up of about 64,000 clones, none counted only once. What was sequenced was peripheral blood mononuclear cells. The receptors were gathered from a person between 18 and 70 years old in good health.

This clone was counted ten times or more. CDR3 DNA, as far as it was read: TGTGCCAGCAGCTTAACCGGGACTAGCGGGAGGGCCTCCTGGGACACCGGGGAG. It encodes CASSLTGTSGRASWDTGE. The CDR3 as a whole reads CASSLTGTSGRASWDTGELFF. This chain links TRBV7-3 with TRBJ2-2, with 16 positions matching TRBD2. The read halts 3 residues ahead of the CDR3 end, with the missing end drawn from the germline J gene. This CDR3 spans 21 amino acids. The germline V gene encodes CDR1 SGHTA and CDR2 FQGTGA. J gave up 3 bases and V 0 bases, and 10 bases lay outside the gene matches.

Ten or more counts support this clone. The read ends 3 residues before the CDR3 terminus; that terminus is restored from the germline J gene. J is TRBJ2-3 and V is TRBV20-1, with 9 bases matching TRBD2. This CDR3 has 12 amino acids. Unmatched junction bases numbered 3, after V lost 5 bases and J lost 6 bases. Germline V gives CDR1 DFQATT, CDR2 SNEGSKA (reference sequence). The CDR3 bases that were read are TGCAGTGCTGTAGCGGGAGCCGATACG. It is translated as CSAVAGADT. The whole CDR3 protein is CSAVAGADTQYF.

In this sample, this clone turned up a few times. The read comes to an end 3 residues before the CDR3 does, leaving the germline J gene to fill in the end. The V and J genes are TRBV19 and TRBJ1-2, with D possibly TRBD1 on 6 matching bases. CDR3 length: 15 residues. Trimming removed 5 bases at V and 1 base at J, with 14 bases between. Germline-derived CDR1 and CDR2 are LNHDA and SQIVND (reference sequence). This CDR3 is CASSPLDRSNYGYTF. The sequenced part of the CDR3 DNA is TGTGCCAGTAGTCCCCTGGACAGAAGTAACTATGGC.

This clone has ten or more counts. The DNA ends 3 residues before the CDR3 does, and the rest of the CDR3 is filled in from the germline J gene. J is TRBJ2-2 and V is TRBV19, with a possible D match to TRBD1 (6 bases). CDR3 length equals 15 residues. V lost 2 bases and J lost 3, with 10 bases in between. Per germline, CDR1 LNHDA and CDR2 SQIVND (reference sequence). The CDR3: CASSISDSHTGELFF. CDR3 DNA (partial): TGTGCCAGTAGTATATCGGACAGCCACACCGGGGAG.

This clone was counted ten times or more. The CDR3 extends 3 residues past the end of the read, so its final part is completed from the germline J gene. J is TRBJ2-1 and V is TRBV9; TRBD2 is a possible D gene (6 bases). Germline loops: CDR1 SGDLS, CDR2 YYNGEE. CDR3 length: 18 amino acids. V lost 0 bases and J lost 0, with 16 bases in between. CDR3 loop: CASSVGPFSGDSYNEQFF. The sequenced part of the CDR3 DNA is TGTGCCAGCAGCGTAGGGCCCTTTTCGGGGGACTCCTACAATGAG.

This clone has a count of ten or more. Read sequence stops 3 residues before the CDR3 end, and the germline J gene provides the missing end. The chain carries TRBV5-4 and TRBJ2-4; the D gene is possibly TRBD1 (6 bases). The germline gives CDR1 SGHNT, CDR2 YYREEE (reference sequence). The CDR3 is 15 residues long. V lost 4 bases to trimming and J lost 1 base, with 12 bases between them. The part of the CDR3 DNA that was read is TGTGCCAGCAGCCGAGACCAGGGGGCCAAAAACATT. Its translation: CASSRDQGAKNI. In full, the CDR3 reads CASSRDQGAKNIQYF.

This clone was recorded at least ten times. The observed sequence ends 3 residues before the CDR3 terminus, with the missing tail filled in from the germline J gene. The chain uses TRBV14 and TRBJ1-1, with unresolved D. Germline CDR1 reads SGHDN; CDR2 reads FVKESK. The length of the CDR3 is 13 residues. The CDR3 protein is CASSQAAGEEAFF. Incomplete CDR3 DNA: TGTGCCAGCAGCCAAGCGGCAGGCGAGGAA.

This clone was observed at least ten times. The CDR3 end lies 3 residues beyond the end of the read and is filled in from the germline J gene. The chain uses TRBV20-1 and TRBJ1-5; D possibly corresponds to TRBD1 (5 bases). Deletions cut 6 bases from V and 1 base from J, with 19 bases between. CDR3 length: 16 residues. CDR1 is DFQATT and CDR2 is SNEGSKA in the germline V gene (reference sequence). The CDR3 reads CSALRAGKGSNQPQHF. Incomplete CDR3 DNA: TGCAGTGCCTTACGGGCAGGCAAGGGGAGCAATCAGCCC.

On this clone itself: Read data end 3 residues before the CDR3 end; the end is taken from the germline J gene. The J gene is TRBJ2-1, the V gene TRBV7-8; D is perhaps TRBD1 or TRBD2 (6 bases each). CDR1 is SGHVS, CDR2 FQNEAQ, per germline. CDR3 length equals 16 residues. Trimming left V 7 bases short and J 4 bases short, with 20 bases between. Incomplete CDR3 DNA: TGTGCCAGCACCGATGATCTCAGGGGAGGTTACAATGAG. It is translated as CASTDDLRGGYNE. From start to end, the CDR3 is CASTDDLRGGYNEQFF.

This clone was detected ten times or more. CDR3 DNA, as far as it was read: TGTGCCAGCAGCCCGCAGGGTCCCCACGAG. Protein sequence: CASSPQGPHE. The CDR3 in full is CASSPQGPHEQYF. V is TRBV7-2 and J is TRBJ2-7; D is possibly TRBD1 (5 bases). Read coverage stops 3 residues before the CDR3 terminus; the germline J gene supplies the remainder. Germline-derived CDR1 and CDR2 are SGHTA and FQGNSA. The CDR3 spans 13 residues. Trimming took 5 bases from V and 5 from J, leaving 13 bases between them. Supplemented by reference TRBV7-2 and TRBJ2-7, the full variable domain reads GAGVSQSPSNKVTEKGKDVELRCDPISGHTALYWYRQSLGQGLEFLIYFQGNSAPDKSGLPSDRFSAERTGGSVSTLTIQRTQQEDSAVYLCASSPQGPHEQYFGPGTRLTVT.

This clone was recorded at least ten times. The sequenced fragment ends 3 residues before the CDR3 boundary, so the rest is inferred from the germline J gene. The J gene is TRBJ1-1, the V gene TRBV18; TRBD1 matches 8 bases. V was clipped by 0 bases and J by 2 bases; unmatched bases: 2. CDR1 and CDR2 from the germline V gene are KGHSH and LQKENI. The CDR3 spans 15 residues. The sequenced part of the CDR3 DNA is TGTGCCAGCTCACCACCAGGGACAGGTAACACTGAA. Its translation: CASSPPGTGNTE. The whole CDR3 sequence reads CASSPPGTGNTEAFF.

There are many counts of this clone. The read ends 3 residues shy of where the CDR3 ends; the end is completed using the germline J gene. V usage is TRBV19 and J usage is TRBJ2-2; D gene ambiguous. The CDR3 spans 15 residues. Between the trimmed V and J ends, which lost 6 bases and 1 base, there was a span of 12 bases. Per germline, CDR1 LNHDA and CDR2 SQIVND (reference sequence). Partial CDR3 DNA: TGTGCCAGTAGCCCGCAAGGGCGGAACACCGGGGAG. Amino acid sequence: CASSPQGRNTGE. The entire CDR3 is CASSPQGRNTGELFF.

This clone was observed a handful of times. CDR3 region: CASRGAGAFADTQYF. The sequenced CDR3 bases are TGTGCCAGTAGGGGGGCAGGGGCTTTTGCAGATACG. The chain combines TRBV19 with TRBJ2-3, with D possibly TRBD1 on 6 matching bases. The CDR3 extends 3 residues past the end of the read, so its final part is completed from the germline J gene. CDR3 length equals 15 residues. Germline CDR1 and CDR2: LNHDA and SQIVND (reference sequence). The V end lost 6 bases, the J end lost 4 bases, and 17 bases lay between the germline ends.

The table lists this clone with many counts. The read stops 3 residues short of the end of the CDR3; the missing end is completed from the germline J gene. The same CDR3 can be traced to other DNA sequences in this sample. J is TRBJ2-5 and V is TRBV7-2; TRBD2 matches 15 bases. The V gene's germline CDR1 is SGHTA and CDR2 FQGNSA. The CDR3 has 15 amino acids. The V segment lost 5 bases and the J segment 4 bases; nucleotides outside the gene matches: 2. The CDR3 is CASSLGLAGGETQYF. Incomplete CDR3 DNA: TGTGCCAGCAGCCTGGGACTAGCGGGAGGAGAGACC.

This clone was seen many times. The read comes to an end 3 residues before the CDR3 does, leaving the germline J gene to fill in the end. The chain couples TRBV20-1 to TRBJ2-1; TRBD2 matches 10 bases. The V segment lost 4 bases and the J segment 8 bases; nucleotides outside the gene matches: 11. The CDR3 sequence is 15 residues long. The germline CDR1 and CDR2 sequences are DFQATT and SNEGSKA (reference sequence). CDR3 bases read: TGCAGTGCTAATCGGGCCAGCGGGGGGGCGGATGAG. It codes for CSANRASGGADE. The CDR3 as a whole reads CSANRASGGADEQFF.

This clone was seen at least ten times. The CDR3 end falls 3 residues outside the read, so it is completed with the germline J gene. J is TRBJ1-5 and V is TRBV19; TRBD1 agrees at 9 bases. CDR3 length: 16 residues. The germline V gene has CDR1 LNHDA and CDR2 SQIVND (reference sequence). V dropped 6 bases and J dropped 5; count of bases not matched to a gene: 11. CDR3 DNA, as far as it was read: TGTGCCAGTAGGCGAACGGGACAGGGTGCCGATCAGCCC. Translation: CASRRTGQGADQP. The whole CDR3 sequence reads CASRRTGQGADQPQHF.

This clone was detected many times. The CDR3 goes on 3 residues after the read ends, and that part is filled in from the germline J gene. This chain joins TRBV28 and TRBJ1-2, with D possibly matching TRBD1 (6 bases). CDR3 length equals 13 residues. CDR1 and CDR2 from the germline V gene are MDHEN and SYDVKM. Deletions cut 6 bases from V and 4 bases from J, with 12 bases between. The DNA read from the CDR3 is TGTGCCAGCAGCCTGGACAGAGTCTATGGC. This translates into CASSLDRVYG. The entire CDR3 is CASSLDRVYGYTF.

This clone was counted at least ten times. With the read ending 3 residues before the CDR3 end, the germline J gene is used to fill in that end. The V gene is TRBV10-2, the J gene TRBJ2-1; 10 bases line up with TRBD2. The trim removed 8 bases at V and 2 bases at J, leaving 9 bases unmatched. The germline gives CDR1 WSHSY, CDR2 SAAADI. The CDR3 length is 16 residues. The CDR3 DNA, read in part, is TGCGCCAGCTCGGCTAGCGGGAGAGGGGCCTACAATGAG. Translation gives CASSASGRGAYNE. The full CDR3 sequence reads CASSASGRGAYNEQFF.

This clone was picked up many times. CDR3 sequence reads: CASRTYPDSQETQYF. Incomplete CDR3 DNA: TGTGCCAGCAGAACTTACCCTGACAGTCAAGAGACC. This rearrangement joins TRBV11-2 to TRBJ2-5; D might be TRBD1 (5 bases). The CDR3 is cut off 3 residues early in the read; its end comes from the germline J gene. Trimming took off 6 bases at V and 2 bases at J, with 16 bases between the two ends. Per the germline V gene, CDR1 is SGHAT and CDR2 is FQNNGV. This CDR3 region has 15 residues.

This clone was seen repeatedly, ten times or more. The CDR3 DNA, read in part, is TGCGCCAGCAGTTATCTAGCGGATAGGGGAGATACG. Translation gives CASSYLADRGDT. The CDR3 as a whole reads CASSYLADRGDTQYF. The genes are TRBV5-1 and TRBJ2-3, with TRBD2 matching over 7 bases. The CDR3 extends 3 residues past the end of the read, so its final part is completed from the germline J gene. CDR1 SGHRS and CDR2 YFSETQ come from the germline V gene. V lost 5 bases, J lost 5 bases, and 11 bases stayed unmatched. CDR3 length: 15 amino acids.

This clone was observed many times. CDR3 protein: CSVDAGGTGELFF. The DNA read from the CDR3 is TGCAGCGTTGACGCGGGAGGCACCGGGGAG. V and J are TRBV29-1 and TRBJ2-2; 8 nucleotides agree with TRBD2. The observed sequence ends 3 residues before the CDR3 terminus, with the missing tail filled in from the germline J gene. The CDR3 runs 13 residues. J lost 4 bases, V lost 3 bases, and 1 base had no gene match. Germline values: CDR1 SQVTM, CDR2 ANQGSEA.

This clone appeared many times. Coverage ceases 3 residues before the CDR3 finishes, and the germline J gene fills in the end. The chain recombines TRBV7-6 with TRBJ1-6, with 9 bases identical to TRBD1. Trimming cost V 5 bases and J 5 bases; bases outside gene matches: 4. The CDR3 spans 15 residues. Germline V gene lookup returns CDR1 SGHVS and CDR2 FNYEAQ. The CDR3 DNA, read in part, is TGTGCCAGCAGCCCGGGGACAGGGAATAATTCACCC. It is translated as CASSPGTGNNSP. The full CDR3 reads CASSPGTGNNSPLHF.

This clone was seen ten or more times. CDR3 bases read: TGCGCCAGCAGCGTACAGGACAGGCAAGAGACC. As protein: CASSVQDRQET. The whole CDR3 protein reads CASSVQDRQETQYF. The rearrangement uses TRBV5-1 and TRBJ2-5; TRBD1 matches at 7 bases. The sequence runs out 3 residues before the end of the CDR3; the remainder is reconstructed from the germline J gene. Germline CDR1 is SGHRS and CDR2 is YFSETQ. V was pared by 4 bases and J by 2 bases, with 5 bases of the junction left unmatched. CDR3 length: 14 residues.

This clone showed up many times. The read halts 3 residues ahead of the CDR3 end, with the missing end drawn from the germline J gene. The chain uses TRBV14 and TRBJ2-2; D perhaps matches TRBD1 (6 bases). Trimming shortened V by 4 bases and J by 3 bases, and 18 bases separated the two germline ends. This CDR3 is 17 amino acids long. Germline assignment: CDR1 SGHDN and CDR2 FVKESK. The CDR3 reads CASSPRGGTLDTGELFF. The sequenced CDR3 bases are TGTGCCAGCAGCCCCAGAGGGGGAACGTTGGACACCGGGGAG.

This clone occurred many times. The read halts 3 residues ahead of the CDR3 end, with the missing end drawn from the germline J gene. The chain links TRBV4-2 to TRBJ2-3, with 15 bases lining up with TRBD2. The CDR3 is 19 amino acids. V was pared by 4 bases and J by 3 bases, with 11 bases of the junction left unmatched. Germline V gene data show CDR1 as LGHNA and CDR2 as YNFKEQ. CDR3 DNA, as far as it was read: TGTGCCAGCAGCCCTGGACTAGCGGGGGGGAGTACGGGAACAGATACG. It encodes CASSPGLAGGSTGTDT. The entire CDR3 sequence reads CASSPGLAGGSTGTDTQYF.

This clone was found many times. This CDR3 reads CASSLVSPTGTVYGYTF. CDR3 DNA, as far as it was read: TGTGCCAGCAGCTTAGTATCCCCGACAGGGACCGTCTATGGC. V usage is TRBV7-6 and J usage is TRBJ1-2; TRBD1 agrees at 7 bases. With the read ending 3 residues before the CDR3 end, the germline J gene is used to fill in that end. The CDR3 sequence is 17 residues long. Losses at the gene ends were 1 base for V and 4 bases for J; bases not matched to a gene: 12. Germline V gene data show CDR1 as SGHVS and CDR2 as FNYEAQ.